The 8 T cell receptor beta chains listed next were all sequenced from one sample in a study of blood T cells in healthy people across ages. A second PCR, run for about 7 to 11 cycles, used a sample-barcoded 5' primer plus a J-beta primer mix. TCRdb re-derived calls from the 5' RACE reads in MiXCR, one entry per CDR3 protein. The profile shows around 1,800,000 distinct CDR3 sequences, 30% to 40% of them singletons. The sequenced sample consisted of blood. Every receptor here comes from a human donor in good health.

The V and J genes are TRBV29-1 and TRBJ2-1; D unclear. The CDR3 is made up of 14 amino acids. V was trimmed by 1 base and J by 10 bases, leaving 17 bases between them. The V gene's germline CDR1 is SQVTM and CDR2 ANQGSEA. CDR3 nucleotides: TGCAGCGTTGAAGGAGCAGAAGGGATCTACGAGCAGTTCTTC. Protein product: CSVEGAEGIYEQFF.

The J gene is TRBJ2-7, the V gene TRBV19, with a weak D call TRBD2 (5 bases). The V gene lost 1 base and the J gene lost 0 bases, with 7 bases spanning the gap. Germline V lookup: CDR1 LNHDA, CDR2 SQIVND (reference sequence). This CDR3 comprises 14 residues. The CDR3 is CASSIVEDSYEQYF. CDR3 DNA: TGTGCCAGTAGTATAGTGGAGGACTCCTACGAGCAGTACTTC. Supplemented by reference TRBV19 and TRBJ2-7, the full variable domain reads DGGITQSPKYLFRKEGQNVTLSCEQNLNHDAMYWYRQDPGQGLRLIYYSQIVNDFQKGDIAEGYSVSREKKESFPLTVTSAQKNPTAFYLCASSIVEDSYEQYFGPGTRLTVT.

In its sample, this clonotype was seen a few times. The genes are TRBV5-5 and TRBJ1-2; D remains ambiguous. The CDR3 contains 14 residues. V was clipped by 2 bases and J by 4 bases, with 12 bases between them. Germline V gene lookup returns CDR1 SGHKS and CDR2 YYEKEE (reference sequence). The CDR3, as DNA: TGTGCCAGCAGCTTCGAGGGCAGTAGCTATGGCTACACCTTC. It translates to CASSFEGSSYGYTF.

This CDR3 is CASSSLQGSHNEQFF. The CDR3, as DNA: TGTGCCAGCAGCTCATTACAGGGATCTCACAATGAGCAGTTCTTC. The chain employs TRBV7-2 and TRBJ2-1, with a weak D call TRBD1 (6 bases). CDR1 is SGHTA, CDR2 FQGNSA, per germline. The CDR3 loop spans 15 amino acids. V shed 4 bases and J shed 5 bases, with 15 bases lying between them.

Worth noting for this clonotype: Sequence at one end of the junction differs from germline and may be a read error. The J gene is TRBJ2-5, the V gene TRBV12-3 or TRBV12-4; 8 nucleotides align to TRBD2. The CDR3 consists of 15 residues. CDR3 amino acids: CASSSYRGGQETRYF. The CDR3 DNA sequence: TGTGCCAGCAGTTCCTACCGGGGGGGCCAAGAGACCCGGTACTTC.

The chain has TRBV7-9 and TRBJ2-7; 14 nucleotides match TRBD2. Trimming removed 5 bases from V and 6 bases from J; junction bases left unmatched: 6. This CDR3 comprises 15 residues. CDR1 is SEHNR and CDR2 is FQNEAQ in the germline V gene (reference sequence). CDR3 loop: CASSPGTSGGTEQYF. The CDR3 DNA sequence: TGTGCCAGCAGCCCGGGGACTAGCGGGGGAACCGAGCAGTACTTC.

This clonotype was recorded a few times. CDR3 sequence: CASSLNGGDQPQHF. The CDR3 DNA reads as TGCGCCAGCAGCTTGAATGGGGGGGATCAGCCCCAGCATTTT. V usage is TRBV5-1 and J usage is TRBJ1-5; perhaps TRBD1 as D (5 bases). CDR3 length: 14 residues. Germline V gives CDR1 SGHRS, CDR2 YFSETQ. V was shortened by 1 base and J by 5 bases, with 10 bases between the two germline ends. Complete variable domain (other parts from reference TRBV5-1 and TRBJ1-5): KAGVTQTPRYLIKTRGQQVTLSCSPISGHRSVSWYQQTPGQGLQFLFEYFSETQRNKGNFPGRFSGRQFSNSRSEMNVSTLELGDSALYLCASSLNGGDQPQHFGDGTRLSIL.

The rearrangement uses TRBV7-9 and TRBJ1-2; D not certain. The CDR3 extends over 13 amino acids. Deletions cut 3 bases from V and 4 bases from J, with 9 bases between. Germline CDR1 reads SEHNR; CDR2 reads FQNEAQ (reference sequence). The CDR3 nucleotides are TGTGCCAGCAGCTTGGAGCACCTCTATGGCTACACCTTC. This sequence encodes CASSLEHLYGYTF.